A single sample gave rise to the 23 T cell receptor beta chains below, sequenced in a study of neurological immune-mediated disorders. One entry per CDR3 protein, called by TCRdb with MiXCR from the 5' RACE reads. This sample carries about 40,000 distinct CDR3 sequences, 2% to 3% of them seen once, and the ten largest clones take 2% to 3%. Material for sequencing was PBMCs. These receptors came from a man between 45 and 60 years old with multiple sclerosis.

This clonotype occurred many times. The chain couples TRBV20-1 to TRBJ1-1, with 9 bases identical to TRBD1. This CDR3 is 13 amino acids long. The germline V gene encodes CDR1 DFQATT and CDR2 SNEGSKA (reference sequence). V trimming: 3 bases; J trimming: 4 bases; junction bases outside the gene matches: 3. The CDR3 reads CSASRQGGTEAFF. The CDR3 region has the DNA TGCAGTGCTAGCCGACAGGGGGGCACTGAAGCTTTCTTT.

This clonotype was observed at least ten times. The genes are TRBV20-1 and TRBJ2-1; TRBD2 matches at 10 bases. Germline assignment: CDR1 DFQATT and CDR2 SNEGSKA (reference sequence). There are 16 residues in the CDR3. Trimming took 5 bases from V and 6 from J; bases not matched to a gene: 13. CDR3: CSASRGLAGASNEQFF. Here the CDR3 DNA reads TGCAGTGCTTCGCGCGGGCTAGCGGGGGCCAGCAATGAGCAGTTCTTC.

The chain employs TRBV15 and TRBJ2-1; D not resolved. The ends were cut back, 0 bases at V and 2 bases at J, with 8 bases in the middle. The CDR3 runs 15 residues. Germline V gene sequence: CDR1 LNHNV, CDR2 YYDKDF (reference sequence). CDR3 DNA sequence: TGTGCCACCAGCAGAGATCTTGGGACCTACAATGAGCAGTTCTTC. Protein: CATSRDLGTYNEQFF.

V gene TRBV12-3 or TRBV12-4 combines with J gene TRBJ1-1; D ambiguous. The CDR3 sequence is 12 residues long. The V end lost 3 bases, the J end lost 5 bases, and 7 bases lay between the germline ends. CDR3 coding DNA: TGTGCCAGCAGTTTGGGCGTAACTGAAGCTTTCTTT. Residues: CASSLGVTEAFF.

This clonotype was found many times. This chain connects TRBV27 to TRBJ2-1; D is perhaps TRBD1 (6 bases). The germline V gene has CDR1 MNHEY and CDR2 SMNVEV (reference sequence). V dropped 1 base and J dropped 0 bases, with 10 bases sitting between them. The CDR3 is made up of 16 amino acids. Here the CDR3 DNA reads TGTGCCAGCAGTTTATGGGCGGACAGCTCCTACAATGAGCAGTTCTTC. Protein: CASSLWADSSYNEQFF.

This clonotype was picked up many times. The rearrangement links TRBV7-6 to TRBJ1-6; 8 bases are shared with TRBD1. Germline trimming cut 5 bases from V and 7 bases from J; bases unmatched to any gene: 4. Looked up from germline, CDR1 is SGHVS and CDR2 is FNYEAQ. This CDR3 region has 14 residues. The CDR3 is CASSIRQGNSPLHF. Written as DNA, the CDR3 is TGTGCCAGCAGCATACGACAGGGGAATTCACCCCTCCACTTT. Looking up the rest from reference TRBV7-6 and TRBJ1-6 gives the full variable domain: GAGVSQSPRYKVTKRGQDVALRCDPISGHVSLYWYRQALGQGPEFLTYFNYEAQQDKSGLPNDRFSAERPEGSISTLTIQRTEQRDSAMYRCASSIRQGNSPLHFGNGTRLTVT.

Concerning this clonotype: Because it lacks the conserved phenylalanine or tryptophan at the end, this CDR3 is likely a read error. The chain joins TRBV5-6 to TRBJ2-2; TRBD2 is a possible D gene (5 bases). The V gene's germline CDR1 is SGHDT and CDR2 YYEEEE. The CDR3 runs 16 residues. V lost 0 bases, J lost 0 bases, and 9 bases lay in between. The CDR3 sequence: CASSLGAVSNTGELFN. DNA of the CDR3: TGTGCCAGCAGCTTGGGAGCGGTCTCGAACACCGGGGAGCTGTTTAAT.

Many counts were recorded for this clonotype. CDR3 DNA: TGTGCCAGCAGTACGGGGACAGGCGAAAGTCGCCAGCATTTT. Protein product: CASSTGTGESRQHF. The chain has TRBV6-2 or TRBV6-3 and TRBJ1-5, with 8 bases matching TRBD1. The CDR3 totals 14 residues. V lost 5 bases and J lost 12; bases outside the gene matches: 12. Germline-derived CDR1 and CDR2 are MNHEY and SVGEGT.

Ten or more counts support this clonotype. The chain joins TRBV24-1 to TRBJ2-1; the D is unclear. This CDR3 has 15 residues. V was shortened by 6 bases and J by 8 bases, with 19 bases between the two germline ends. Germline V gene lookup returns CDR1 KGHDR and CDR2 SFDVKD. The CDR3 DNA follows: TGTGCCACCAGTCCCGCTAACCAATTAAACGATGAGCAGTTCTTC. It encodes CATSPANQLNDEQFF.

Judged by abundance, this clonotype is medium-sized. CDR3 region: CASSRSGGGDEQFF. CDR3 DNA sequence: TGTGCCAGCAGCCGTAGCGGGGGGGGCGATGAGCAGTTCTTC. This chain joins TRBV3-1 and TRBJ2-1; TRBD2 agrees at 11 bases. The CDR3 contains 14 residues. Losses at the gene ends were 4 bases for V and 8 bases for J; bases not matched to a gene: 4. Germline CDR1 and CDR2: LGHDT and YNNKEL (reference sequence).

Regarding this clonotype: Without the conserved terminal phenylalanine or tryptophan, this CDR3 likely stems from a read error. V gene TRBV7-2 combines with J gene TRBJ1-1; D uncertain. Germline values: CDR1 SGHTA, CDR2 FQGNSA. V was pared by 8 bases and J by 3 bases, with 13 bases between. The CDR3 spans 13 residues. The CDR3 DNA is TGTGCCAGCCGAGTCCATATGGACACTGAAGCTTTCTGT. This sequence encodes CASRVHMDTEAFC.

This clonotype was recorded many times. The gene calls are TRBV5-1 and TRBJ2-1; 12 bases are shared with TRBD2. Germline assignment: CDR1 SGHRS and CDR2 YFSETQ. This CDR3 contains 15 residues. V trimming: 3 bases; J trimming: 5 bases; junction bases outside the gene matches: 3. CDR3 nucleotide sequence: TGCGCCAGCAGCTCGCTAGCGGGGGGGGACAATGAGCAGTTCTTC. Encoded protein: CASSSLAGGDNEQFF. Full variable domain (remainder filled in from reference TRBV5-1 and TRBJ2-1): KAGVTQTPRYLIKTRGQQVTLSCSPISGHRSVSWYQQTPGQGLQFLFEYFSETQRNKGNFPGRFSGRQFSNSRSEMNVSTLELGDSALYLCASSSLAGGDNEQFFGPGTRLTVL.

This clonotype was seen at least ten times. The genes are TRBV29-1 and TRBJ2-5; 7 bases align to TRBD1. The length of the CDR3 is 16 residues. The trim removed 7 bases at V and 0 bases at J, leaving 14 bases unmatched. Germline assignment: CDR1 SQVTM and CDR2 ANQGSEA. The CDR3 sequence is CSGAGAGRGYQETQYF. CDR3 coding DNA: TGCAGCGGCGCTGGTGCGGGCAGGGGGTACCAAGAGACCCAGTACTTC. The full variable domain, completed using reference TRBV29-1 and TRBJ2-5, is SAVISQKPSRDICQRGTSLTIQCQVDSQVTMMFWYRQQPGQSLTLIATANQGSEATYESGFVIDKFPISRPNLTFSTLTVSNMSPEDSSIYLCSGAGAGRGYQETQYFGPGTRLLVL.

This clonotype has more than one count but fewer than ten. The chain combines TRBV6-2 or TRBV6-3 with TRBJ1-2, with D unclear. The CDR3 has 18 amino acids. V was trimmed by 2 bases and J by 0 bases, leaving 19 bases between them. Germline assignment: CDR1 MNHEY and CDR2 SVGEGT. CDR3 DNA sequence: TGTGCCAGCAGTTACGCAAGTTTGGCCTTCGCGGCTAACTATGGCTACACCTTC. Translation gives CASSYASLAFAANYGYTF.

The table lists this clonotype with many counts. The V call is TRBV7-2, the J call TRBJ2-3; 11 positions match TRBD2. The V gene's germline CDR1 is SGHTA and CDR2 FQGNSA. J lost 4 bases, V lost 4 bases, and 4 bases had no gene match. The CDR3 runs 15 residues. This CDR3 is CASSSRSGGADTQYF. CDR3 nucleotide sequence: TGTGCCAGCAGCTCGCGTAGCGGGGGGGCAGATACGCAGTATTTT.

This clonotype was counted ten times or more. This chain links TRBV7-2 with TRBJ1-1; 7 bases align to TRBD1. Germline CDR1 and CDR2: SGHTA and FQGNSA. J was trimmed by 7 bases and V by 4 bases; bases with no gene match: 9. The CDR3 runs to 14 residues. The CDR3 spells CASSYRQGLGEAFF. The CDR3 coding sequence is TGTGCCAGCAGCTATCGACAGGGTCTAGGTGAAGCTTTCTTT.

This clonotype was seen at least ten times. At one end, the junction sequence differs from germline, possibly due to a read error. The V gene is TRBV20-1, the J gene TRBJ1-6; TRBD1 is a possible D gene (5 bases). The CDR3 consists of 14 residues. Germline CDR1 DFQATT, CDR2 SNEGSKA (reference sequence). The CDR3, as DNA: TGCAGTGCTGGGGCAGGGAGGGGTAGTTCACCCCTCAACTTT. Its translation is CSAGAGRGSSPLNF.

At least ten counts were recorded for this clonotype. The chain combines TRBV28 with TRBJ1-1; D is ambiguous. The CDR3 is made up of 11 amino acids. Trimming removed 7 bases from V and 5 bases from J, with 8 bases in between. Germline V lookup: CDR1 MDHEN, CDR2 SYDVKM. In DNA, the CDR3 is TGTGCCAGCAATCGGGATACTGAAGCTTTCTTT. This codes for CASNRDTEAFF.

Comment on this clonotype: A much larger clone differs from this one at a single base, so this may be a read error. The J gene is TRBJ1-5, the V gene TRBV20-1; D is ambiguous. The CDR3 has 12 amino acids. Germline CDR1 is DFQATT and CDR2 is SNEGSKA (reference sequence). CDR3 bases: TGCAGTGCTAGTGGAGGGAATCAGCCCCAGAATTTT. The encoded protein is CSASGGNQPQNF.

The table lists this clonotype with many counts. The genes are TRBV9 and TRBJ2-1; D unresolved. The CDR3 runs 13 residues. Germline V lookup: CDR1 SGDLS, CDR2 YYNGEE. Trimming left V 0 bases short and J 6 bases short, with 7 bases between. In DNA, the CDR3 is TGTGCCAGCAGCGTAGCTGCCATCAATGAGCAGTTCTTC. Protein: CASSVAAINEQFF. The variable domain in full, with the rest retrieved from reference TRBV9 and TRBJ2-1, is DSGVTQTPKHLITATGQRVTLRCSPRSGDLSVYWYQQSLDQGLQFLIQYYNGEERAKGNILERFSAQQFPDLHSELNLSSLELGDSALYFCASSVAAINEQFFGPGTRLTVL.

This clonotype was found many times. The chain recombines TRBV5-5 with TRBJ2-7; D remains unclear. Between the trimmed V and J ends, which lost 1 base and 4 bases, there was a span of 3 bases. The V gene's germline CDR1 is SGHKS and CDR2 YYEKEE (reference sequence). This CDR3 comprises 11 residues. The CDR3 nucleotides are TGTGCCAGCAGCTTGAGGTACGAGCAGTACTTC. This translates into CASSLRYEQYF.

This clonotype has a count of ten or more. This chain joins TRBV5-6 and TRBJ2-5, with 7 bases fitting TRBD1. With V trimmed by 2 bases and J by 4 bases, 8 bases remained unmatched. In germline, CDR1 is SGHDT, CDR2 YYEEEE. The CDR3 runs to 15 residues. The CDR3 loop is CASSFRTGQAETQYF. The CDR3 DNA follows: TGTGCCAGCAGCTTTAGGACAGGCCAGGCAGAGACCCAGTACTTC.

This clonotype was counted ten times or more. The CDR3 DNA reads TGTGCCAGCAGCGTATTGGGGGGAGAGACCCAGTACTTC. Translation: CASSVLGGETQYF. The chain uses TRBV9 and TRBJ2-5, with a possible D match to TRBD2 (6 bases). The CDR3 runs to 13 residues. Germline V gene lookup returns CDR1 SGDLS and CDR2 YYNGEE. Trimming removed 1 base from V and 4 bases from J, with 8 bases in between.